The 24 T cell receptor beta chains reported below all come from one sample, sequenced in a study of T cells after yellow fever vaccination. TCRdb called the 5' RACE reads again in MiXCR, with one record for every CDR3 protein. The sample contains some 550,000 distinct CDR3 sequences, 15% to 20% of which appear only once. Material: PBMCs, obtained 15 days after the yellow fever booster vaccination. These receptors came from a young man who received the YFV17D yellow fever vaccine.

The V call is TRBV19, the J call TRBJ2-7; 11 nucleotides agree with TRBD1. Germline trimming cut 1 base from V and 4 bases from J; bases unmatched to any gene: 6. CDR3 length: 16 amino acids. Germline values: CDR1 LNHDA, CDR2 SQIVND (reference sequence). The CDR3 reads CASSIAGQGARYEQYF. CDR3 DNA: TGTGCCAGTAGTATAGCCGGACAGGGGGCGCGTTACGAGCAGTACTTC.

This clonotype has a handful of counts. The chain combines TRBV5-1 with TRBJ2-2, with a tentative D call TRBD2 (6 bases). The CDR3 has 16 amino acids. Germline V gives CDR1 SGHRS, CDR2 YFSETQ. Trimming left V 4 bases short and J 2 bases short, with 15 bases between. The CDR3 is CASSPQASANTGELFF. The CDR3 DNA is TGCGCCAGCAGCCCCCAGGCTAGCGCTAACACCGGGGAGCTGTTTTTT. Full variable domain (remainder filled in from reference TRBV5-1 and TRBJ2-2): KAGVTQTPRYLIKTRGQQVTLSCSPISGHRSVSWYQQTPGQGLQFLFEYFSETQRNKGNFPGRFSGRQFSNSRSEMNVSTLELGDSALYLCASSPQASANTGELFFGEGSRLTVL.

V and J are TRBV20-1 and TRBJ1-1; D perhaps matches TRBD1 (5 bases). This CDR3 contains 15 residues. Germline V gene data show CDR1 as DFQATT and CDR2 as SNEGSKA (reference sequence). V was clipped by 1 base and J by 5 bases, with 17 bases between them. DNA for the CDR3: TGCAGTGCTAGAGTCCACCGGGGGTCAGATACTGAAGCTTTCTTT. Protein sequence: CSARVHRGSDTEAFF.

This clonotype was counted at least ten times. Germline and junction disagree at one end, which may indicate a read error. J is TRBJ2-7 and V is TRBV5-1; 12 bases match TRBD1. Germline V gene data show CDR1 as SGHRS and CDR2 as YFSETQ. The CDR3 runs to 14 residues. The CDR3, as DNA: TGTGCCAGCAGCTTGGGACAGGGGGCGAGTGAGCAGTACTTC. Its protein is CASSLGQGASEQYF.

The sample holds a few counts of this clonotype. V is TRBV20-1 and J is TRBJ1-3; D gene ambiguous. The CDR3 sequence is 14 residues long. Germline CDR1 reads DFQATT; CDR2 reads SNEGSKA (reference sequence). Deletions cut 5 bases from V and 1 base from J, with 12 bases between. This CDR3 reads CSASRPGSGNTIYF. The DNA for the CDR3 is TGCAGTGCTTCCCGGCCCGGTTCTGGAAACACCATATATTTT.

In DNA form, the CDR3 reads TGTGCCAGCAGTTTATGGACTAGCGGGAGGGCCTCCTACAATGAGCAGTTCTTC. Translated, it gives CASSLWTSGRASYNEQFF. V and J are TRBV27 and TRBJ2-1, with 15 nucleotides matching TRBD2. Germline CDR1 reads MNHEY; CDR2 reads SMNVEV (reference sequence). After removal of 1 base from V and 0 bases from J, the junction contained 1 base not matched to a gene. The CDR3 spans 18 residues.

This clonotype was seen only a few times. This chain links TRBV29-1 with TRBJ2-7; the match to TRBD1 covers 8 bases. J gave up 0 bases and V 6 bases, and 7 bases lay outside the gene matches. The germline CDR1 and CDR2 sequences are SQVTM and ANQGSEA. This CDR3 spans 14 amino acids. The CDR3 spells CSVAGQVGSYEQYF. The CDR3 DNA is TGCAGCGTCGCGGGACAGGTCGGCTCCTACGAGCAGTACTTC.

This clonotype was seen only a few times. The rearrangement joins TRBV5-6 to TRBJ2-4; TRBD2 might be the D (6 bases). The CDR3 covers 17 residues. Germline V gives CDR1 SGHDT, CDR2 YYEEEE. Trimming removed 4 bases from V and 4 bases from J, with 21 bases in between. The CDR3 bases are TGTGCCAGCAGCCCTTGGAGGGCTAAGGAGAATAAAAACATTCAGTACTTC. Amino acid sequence: CASSPWRAKENKNIQYF.

This sequence joins TRBV6-4 and TRBJ2-1; TRBD2 agrees at 11 bases. This CDR3 is built from 16 residues. Germline-derived CDR1 and CDR2 are MRHNA and SNTAGT. J was trimmed by 14 bases and V by 7 bases; bases with no gene match: 19. CDR3 coding DNA: TGTGCCAGCAACGCCCCGACTAGCGGGAAAGTAAAGGTGGAGTTCTTC. Translation: CASNAPTSGKVKVEFF.

The chain uses TRBV4-2 and TRBJ2-5; D call uncertain. In germline, CDR1 is LGHNA, CDR2 YNFKEQ. CDR3 size: 13 residues. With 3 bases removed from V and 5 bases from J, the gap between germline ends came to 10 bases. DNA for the CDR3: TGTGCCAGCAGCCAGGGTAGGCTGGAGACCCAGTACTTC. Translated: CASSQGRLETQYF.

This clonotype has just a few counts. The chain carries TRBV7-9 and TRBJ2-5, with D uncertain. The CDR3 runs to 14 residues. The V gene's germline CDR1 is SEHNR and CDR2 FQNEAQ (reference sequence). The ends were cut back, 3 bases at V and 3 bases at J, with 11 bases in the middle. CDR3 DNA sequence: TGTGCCAGCAGCTTTAATGAGCACGAAGAGACCCAGTACTTC. Translated, it gives CASSFNEHEETQYF. The whole variable domain, remainder taken from reference TRBV7-9 and TRBJ2-5, is DTGVSQNPRHKITKRGQNVTFRCDPISEHNRLYWYRQTLGQGPEFLTYFQNEAQLEKSRLLSDRFSAERPKGSFSTLEIQRTEQGDSAMYLCASSFNEHEETQYFGPGTRLLVL.

The chain combines TRBV5-1 with TRBJ1-4, with unresolved D. CDR1 is SGHRS, CDR2 YFSETQ, per germline. This CDR3 comprises 14 residues. V was cut by 0 bases and J by 4 bases, with 7 bases left in between. This CDR3 is CASSLGSDNEKLFF. The CDR3 DNA sequence: TGCGCCAGCAGCTTGGGATCAGATAATGAAAAACTGTTTTTT.

Only a few counts were recorded for this clonotype. The chain carries TRBV6-1 and TRBJ2-1; maybe TRBD1 (6 bases). The CDR3 contains 15 residues. Germline V CDR1 and CDR2: MNHNS, SASEGT. Trimming removed 5 bases from V and 6 bases from J, with 17 bases in between. CDR3 in amino acids: CASSPGTPVLNEQFF. The CDR3 bases are TGTGCCAGCAGTCCCGGGACACCCGTCCTCAATGAGCAGTTCTTC.

The chain has TRBV9 and TRBJ2-3; TRBD2 aligns across 7 bases. Germline CDR1 SGDLS, CDR2 YYNGEE. CDR3 length: 16 amino acids. Trimming removed 0 bases from V and 4 bases from J; junction bases left unmatched: 8. In nucleotides, the CDR3 is TGTGCCAGCAGCGTAGCGGCGGGGGTCGAGTCAGATACGCAGTATTTT. Translating it yields CASSVAAGVESDTQYF.

CDR3 sequence (DNA): TGTGCCAGCAGTATAGCTCCCTCCTACAATGAGCAGTTCTTC. This translates into CASSIAPSYNEQFF. The chain combines TRBV28 with TRBJ2-1; the D is unclear. The CDR3 is made up of 14 amino acids. The germline CDR1 and CDR2 sequences are MDHEN and SYDVKM. V was trimmed by 5 bases and J by 0 bases, leaving 8 bases between them.

The sample holds a few counts of this clonotype. The chain has TRBV6-5 and TRBJ2-6; TRBD1 agrees at 9 bases. There are 19 residues in the CDR3. CDR1 and CDR2 (germline): MNHEY, SVGAGI. The ends lost 6 bases at V and 0 bases at J; junction bases unmatched: 12. CDR3 protein: CASSLLGQGSISGANVLTF. The CDR3 bases are TGTGCCAGCAGCTTACTGGGACAGGGCTCAATCTCTGGGGCCAACGTCCTGACTTTC.

The chain uses TRBV7-2 and TRBJ1-1; D gene ambiguous. Per germline, CDR1 SGHTA and CDR2 FQGNSA. The V end was cut by 0 bases, the J end by 0 bases, with 8 bases between. The CDR3 extends over 15 amino acids. The CDR3 is CASSLAQKVNTEAFF. Written as DNA, the CDR3 is TGTGCCAGCAGCTTAGCCCAAAAGGTGAACACTGAAGCTTTCTTT.

The sample holds a few counts of this clonotype. V usage is TRBV18 and J usage is TRBJ1-3, with no clear D. CDR1 is KGHSH and CDR2 is LQKENI in the germline V gene. The CDR3 length is 17 residues. Trimming shortened V by 1 base and J by 0 bases, and 13 bases separated the two germline ends. This CDR3 is CASSPRSEGSSGNTIYF. The CDR3 bases are TGTGCCAGCTCACCACGGTCTGAAGGGAGCTCTGGAAACACCATATATTTT.

The chain employs TRBV20-1 and TRBJ2-3; D possibly corresponds to TRBD1 (5 bases). The CDR3 is made up of 15 amino acids. Germline V lookup: CDR1 DFQATT, CDR2 SNEGSKA (reference sequence). V was pared by 6 bases and J by 3 bases, with 19 bases between. The CDR3 DNA is TGCAGTGCACCCTCCCGCCAGGGCAAGACAGATACGCAGTATTTT. Translated, it gives CSAPSRQGKTDTQYF.

The chain has TRBV7-2 and TRBJ2-2; 16 nucleotides agree with TRBD2. This CDR3 is built from 17 residues. The junction had 8 bases not matched to a gene; V was cut back by 5 bases and J by 8 bases. CDR1 is SGHTA, CDR2 FQGNSA, per germline. The CDR3 DNA sequence: TGTGCCAGCAGCGGAAGAGGGACTAGCGGGAGGGTTGGGGAGCTGTTTTTT. It codes for CASSGRGTSGRVGELFF.

The chain carries TRBV4-3 and TRBJ2-7; possible D gene TRBD1, 5 bases. The CDR3 extends over 13 amino acids. Looked up from germline, CDR1 is LGHNA and CDR2 is YSLEER. V lost 1 base, J lost 6 bases, and 10 bases lay in between. As DNA, the CDR3 is TGCGCCAGCAGCCAAGTGCAGGGTGGCGAGCAGTACTTC. Protein product: CASSQVQGGEQYF.

This clonotype was seen a few times. The V call is TRBV28, the J call TRBJ2-7, with D possibly being TRBD1 (6 bases). The germline gives CDR1 MDHEN, CDR2 SYDVKM. The CDR3 consists of 15 residues. Trimming took 5 bases from V and 0 from J, leaving 14 bases between them. CDR3 amino acids: CASSLDQGSSYEQYF. The CDR3 region has the DNA TGTGCCAGCAGTCTAGACCAGGGGAGCTCCTACGAGCAGTACTTC.

This clonotype has more than one count but fewer than ten. The V call is TRBV20-1, the J call TRBJ2-1, with a possible D match to TRBD2 (6 bases). Germline assignment: CDR1 DFQATT and CDR2 SNEGSKA (reference sequence). V lost 6 bases and J lost 6, with 18 bases in between. This CDR3 spans 14 amino acids. In nucleotides, the CDR3 is TGCAGTGCCGCCGTTCCCGGGACTGGCAATGAGCAGTTCTTC. The encoded protein is CSAAVPGTGNEQFF.

The chain has TRBV7-6 and TRBJ2-1; no definite D call. The germline V gene has CDR1 SGHVS and CDR2 FNYEAQ. This CDR3 comprises 13 residues. V was shortened by 8 bases and J by 4 bases, with 12 bases between the two germline ends. The CDR3 nucleotides read TGTGCCAGCTCTCCGGGCTATTACAATGAGCAGTTCTTC. Encoded protein: CASSPGYYNEQFF.